A single sample gave rise to the 5 T cell receptor beta chains below, sequenced in a study of T cells in Graves' hyperthyroidism and ophthalmopathy. Regions amplified from RNA transcripts were the TCR beta CDR3 regions. The HTBI primer set drove a first-round RT-PCR of the TCR CDR3. TCRdb re-called the multiplex PCR reads through MiXCR, storing one row per CDR3 protein. Of roughly 500,000 distinct CDR3 sequences listed, 40% to 55% are singletons. The material sequenced was peripheral blood or thyroid tissue (not recorded which). Receptors were obtained from an adult woman with Graves' disease, either hyperthyroidism or ophthalmopathy (not recorded which).

The chain recombines TRBV29-1 with TRBJ1-3; D call uncertain. This CDR3 is 11 amino acids long. Germline V CDR1 and CDR2: SQVTM, ANQGSEA. Trimming left V 6 bases short and J 9 bases short, with 12 bases between. The CDR3 loop is CSVRIGSTIYF. CDR3 bases: TGCAGCGTGAGGATTGGCAGCACCATATATTTT.

This chain uses TRBV19 with TRBJ1-1; no reliable D call. The CDR3 runs 14 residues. Deletions cut 6 bases from V and 4 bases from J, with 15 bases between. Per germline, CDR1 LNHDA and CDR2 SQIVND (reference sequence). The CDR3 DNA is TGTGCCAGTAGGAGTCACCGGGTAGGCACTGAAGCTTTCTTT. Encoded protein: CASRSHRVGTEAFF.

The chain couples TRBV29-1 to TRBJ1-2, with D uncertain. Germline CDR1 reads SQVTM; CDR2 reads ANQGSEA. V gave up 7 bases and J gave up 4 bases, with 13 bases separating them. The CDR3 spans 12 residues. In nucleotides, the CDR3 is TGCAGCGGAATGACGGAGTCCTATGGCTACACCTTC. This codes for CSGMTESYGYTF.

The chain is built from TRBV14 and TRBJ1-1, with D possibly TRBD1 on 5 matching bases. Germline V gene sequence: CDR1 SGHDN, CDR2 FVKESK. This CDR3 is 14 amino acids long. Trimming took off 0 bases at V and 7 bases at J, with 12 bases between the two ends. As DNA, the CDR3 is TGTGCCAGCAGCCAAGATATAGGGACTAATGAAGCTTTCTTT. This codes for CASSQDIGTNEAFF.

This clonotype was detected only a few times. The V gene is TRBV25-1, the J gene TRBJ1-1; D is undetermined. V was trimmed by 1 base and J by 10 bases, leaving 10 bases between them. This CDR3 has 12 amino acids. Germline CDR1 reads MGHDK; CDR2 reads SYGVNS. The CDR3 DNA follows: TGTGCCAGCAGTGAATCTACGTCGACAGCTTTCTTT. As protein: CASSESTSTAFF.